These 29 T cell receptor beta chains were sequenced from one sample in a study of graft-versus-host responses after intestinal transplantation. Produced via immunoSEQ multiplex PCR; TCRdb's table is partial and in-frame only. This table holds 90,000 to 130,000 clones, approximately 92% found once. Antigens of these TCRs are unknown. Specimen: unstimulated CD4+ T cells sorted from spleen or lymph node cells, collected before transplant. Receptor source: a human donor who was the organ donor for an intestinal transplant.

This clone was detected only once. The chain recombines TRBV7-2 with TRBJ1-1; D might be TRBD1 (6 bases). Germline V gene lookup returns CDR1 SGHTA and CDR2 FQGNSA. V dropped 5 bases and J dropped 6 bases, with 16 bases sitting between them. The CDR3 covers 14 residues. The CDR3 sequence: CASSLFRDTPEAFF. The CDR3 DNA reads TGTGCCAGCAGCCTCTTCCGGGACACACCTGAAGCTTTCTTT. Combining the CDR3 with reference TRBV7-2 and TRBJ1-1 gives the whole variable domain GAGVSQSPSNKVTEKGKDVELRCDPISGHTALYWYRQSLGQGLEFLIYFQGNSAPDKSGLPSDRFSAERTGGSVSTLTIQRTQQEDSAVYLCASSLFRDTPEAFFGQGTRLTVV.

The chain recombines TRBV4-2 with TRBJ2-2; a weak D match, TRBD2 (5 bases). From germline, CDR1 is LGHNA and CDR2 YNFKEQ. V was trimmed by 3 bases and J by 3 bases, leaving 14 bases between them. The CDR3 sequence is 16 residues long. The CDR3 loop is CASSHERPWDTGELFF. In nucleotides, the CDR3 is TGTGCCAGCAGCCATGAGCGGCCCTGGGACACCGGGGAGCTGTTTTTT.

A word on this clone: Other DNA sequences in this sample translate to the same CDR3. The rearrangement uses TRBV29-1 and TRBJ1-1; 7 bases align to TRBD1. CDR1 is SQVTM, CDR2 ANQGSEA, per germline. Trimming cost V 4 bases and J 2 bases; bases outside gene matches: 1. The CDR3 totals 12 residues. CDR3 region: CSVGQGNTEAFF. CDR3 coding DNA: TGCAGCGTTGGACAGGGTAACACTGAAGCTTTCTTT.

The chain combines TRBV1 with TRBJ2-3; the D call TRBD2 from the table was never checked on the DNA. TRBV1 is annotated as a pseudogene. The CDR3 is 16 residues long. The CDR3 DNA is TGCACCAGCAGCCATACCTGGGCGGGTAGCTGGAGTACGCAGTATTTT. Protein: CTSSHTWAGSWSTQYF.

The gene calls are TRBV19 and TRBJ1-1; 7 positions agree with TRBD1. Losses at the gene ends were 6 bases for V and 5 bases for J; bases not matched to a gene: 15. This CDR3 comprises 16 residues. CDR1 is LNHDA and CDR2 is SQIVND in the germline V gene (reference sequence). Here the CDR3 reads CASRPLGEGARTEAFF. The CDR3 nucleotides read TGTGCCAGTAGGCCCCTCGGAGAGGGGGCGAGGACTGAAGCTTTCTTT. Full variable domain (missing parts from reference TRBV19 and TRBJ1-1): DGGITQSPKYLFRKEGQNVTLSCEQNLNHDAMYWYRQDPGQGLRLIYYSQIVNDFQKGDIAEGYSVSREKKESFPLTVTSAQKNPTAFYLCASRPLGEGARTEAFFGQGTRLTVV.

The chain employs TRBV6-6 and TRBJ2-1; 7 bases map to TRBD2. The CDR3 totals 16 residues. V lost 7 bases to trimming and J lost 0 bases; unmatched junction nucleotides: 9. The V gene's germline CDR1 is MNHNY and CDR2 SVGAGI (reference sequence). This CDR3 is CASNDGRQSSYNEQFF. The DNA for the CDR3 is TGTGCCAGCAATGACGGGAGGCAAAGCTCCTACAATGAGCAGTTCTTC.

Of note for this clone: One end of the junction does not line up with germline, which may come from a read error. This chain's CDR3 is CASSLERTNTGELFF. The DNA of the CDR3 is TGTGCCAGTAGTTTAGAGAGGACGAACACCGGGGAGCTGTTTTTT. The genes are TRBV19 and TRBJ2-2; D gene unclear. This CDR3 is 15 amino acids long. The germline CDR1 and CDR2 sequences are LNHDA and SQIVND (reference sequence).

The chain uses TRBV19 and TRBJ1-5; 7 bases are shared with TRBD1. Per the germline V gene, CDR1 is LNHDA and CDR2 is SQIVND (reference sequence). This CDR3 region has 14 residues. V shed 9 bases and J 4 bases; nucleotides not matched to a gene: 9. In DNA, the CDR3 is TGTGCCAGGGGCCCTGGGACAGATAATCAGCCCCAGCATTTT. It yields the protein CARGPGTDNQPQHF.

This clone was detected only once. The chain links TRBV9 to TRBJ2-3; 8 bases align to TRBD1. Germline-derived CDR1 and CDR2 are SGDLS and YYNGEE. Germline trimming cut 0 bases from V and 7 bases from J; bases unmatched to any gene: 7. CDR3 size: 15 residues. The DNA for the CDR3 is TGTGCCAGCAGCGTAGGGACAGGGAGTAGAAATACGCAGTATTTT. It translates to CASSVGTGSRNTQYF.

This clone has just one count. This chain joins TRBV28 and TRBJ1-2; D is unclear. This CDR3 has 12 amino acids. Per the germline V gene, CDR1 is MDHEN and CDR2 is SYDVKM. With 6 bases removed from V and 8 bases from J, the gap between germline ends came to 13 bases. This CDR3 reads CASRTQSRGYTF. The DNA for the CDR3 is TGTGCCAGCAGGACGCAATCCCGCGGCTACACCTTC.

V gene TRBV4-1 combines with J gene TRBJ2-1; D is unresolved. The CDR3 covers 12 residues. The V end lost 1 base, the J end lost 8 bases, and 6 bases lay between the germline ends. The germline V gene encodes CDR1 MGHRA and CDR2 YSYEKL. For the CDR3, the DNA is TGCGCCAGCAGCCAAGTTGGGTATGAGCAGTTCTTC. It yields the protein CASSQVGYEQFF.

V and J are TRBV18 and TRBJ2-7, with D perhaps TRBD1 (6 bases). The CDR3 contains 13 residues. Trimming removed 3 bases at V and 3 bases at J, with 9 bases between. Germline-derived CDR1 and CDR2 are KGHSH and LQKENI. CDR3 DNA: TGTGCCAGCTCACCCACAGGGAACTACGAGCAGTACTTC. It codes for CASSPTGNYEQYF.

This clone was observed once. The chain combines TRBV6-1 with TRBJ2-3, with D possibly TRBD1 on 6 matching bases. The CDR3 spans 15 residues. V lost 7 bases and J lost 0, with 14 bases in between. Germline V lookup: CDR1 MNHNS, CDR2 SASEGT. This chain's CDR3 is CASMFQGPSTDTQYF. Written as DNA, the CDR3 is TGTGCCAGCATGTTCCAGGGGCCTAGCACAGATACGCAGTATTTT.

This chain joins TRBV7-2 and TRBJ2-7, with 10 bases that match TRBD2. The CDR3 totals 18 residues. After removal of 3 bases from V and 0 bases from J, the junction contained 11 bases not matched to a gene. Germline V lookup: CDR1 SGHTA, CDR2 FQGNSA. DNA for the CDR3: TGTGCCAGCAGCTTGGCTACTAGCGGGAACCCGAGCTCCTACGAGCAGTACTTC. As protein: CASSLATSGNPSSYEQYF.

This clone was recorded a few times. The chain is built from TRBV5-1 and TRBJ2-3, with TRBD2 identical over 13 bases. J lost 4 bases, V lost 5 bases, and 4 bases had no gene match. The CDR3 sequence is 15 residues long. From germline, CDR1 is SGHRS and CDR2 YFSETQ. The CDR3 spells CASSGLAGEADTQYF. The CDR3 bases are TGCGCCAGCAGTGGACTAGCGGGAGAGGCAGATACGCAGTATTTT.

This chain connects TRBV5-1 to TRBJ2-1, with 8 bases matching TRBD2. Germline-derived CDR1 and CDR2 are SGHRS and YFSETQ. V lost 1 base and J lost 10; bases outside the gene matches: 10. The length of the CDR3 is 15 residues. CDR3 amino acids: CASSLYGLAGGEQFF. The CDR3 coding sequence is TGCGCCAGCAGCTTGTATGGGCTAGCGGGTGGGGAGCAGTTCTTC.

The chain employs TRBV2 and TRBJ2-1; D gene unclear. CDR1 is SNHLY and CDR2 is FYNNEI in the germline V gene. The ends were cut back, 7 bases at V and 0 bases at J, with 7 bases in the middle. The CDR3 runs 13 residues. DNA of the CDR3: TGTGCCAGCACGTCTGACTCCTACAATGAGCAGTTCTTC. Residues: CASTSDSYNEQFF.

V and J are TRBV6-5 and TRBJ1-1; a possible D gene is TRBD1 (5 bases). Per the germline V gene, CDR1 is MNHEY and CDR2 is SVGAGI. Trimming cost V 2 bases and J 0 bases, with 7 bases left between them. The CDR3 is 14 amino acids. The CDR3 is CASSYKGLNTEAFF. The DNA for the CDR3 is TGTGCCAGCAGTTACAAGGGGTTGAACACTGAAGCTTTCTTT.

V and J are TRBV6-5 and TRBJ2-5; D is unresolved. Germline loops: CDR1 MNHEY, CDR2 SVGAGI. Trimming cost V 6 bases and J 1 base, with 12 bases left between them. This CDR3 region has 14 residues. DNA for the CDR3: TGTGCCAGCAGACCCCTAGAGCGCCAAGAGACCCAGTACTTC. Its protein product is CASRPLERQETQYF.

The chain joins TRBV7-2 to TRBJ2-1; the D call may be TRBD1 or TRBD2 (5 bases each). The germline CDR1 and CDR2 sequences are SGHTA and FQGNSA. This CDR3 contains 13 residues. V gave up 5 bases and J gave up 6 bases, with 11 bases separating them. The CDR3 loop is CASSQRDRNEQFF. The DNA of the CDR3 is TGTGCCAGCAGCCAACGGGACCGCAATGAGCAGTTCTTC. Full variable domain (remainder filled in from reference TRBV7-2 and TRBJ2-1): GAGVSQSPSNKVTEKGKDVELRCDPISGHTALYWYRQSLGQGLEFLIYFQGNSAPDKSGLPSDRFSAERTGGSVSTLTIQRTQQEDSAVYLCASSQRDRNEQFFGPGTRLTVL.

CDR3 loop: CASSLTNYEQYF. The DNA of the CDR3 is TGTGCCAGCAGCTTGACTAACTACGAGCAGTACTTC. The rearrangement joins TRBV5-5 to TRBJ2-5; D is unresolved. The J call may be mistaken, given a closer DNA end match to TRBJ2-7. CDR3 length: 12 amino acids. Germline V gene lookup returns CDR1 SGHKS and CDR2 YYEKEE (reference sequence).

This rearrangement joins TRBV4-2 to TRBJ2-7; D perhaps matches TRBD2 (5 bases). Germline loops: CDR1 LGHNA, CDR2 YNFKEQ. Trimming stripped 1 base from V and 5 bases from J, with 12 bases between. The CDR3 has 14 amino acids. Written as DNA, the CDR3 is TGTGCCAGCAGCCAAGTGCCGGAGGCCCACGAGCAGTACTTC. This translates into CASSQVPEAHEQYF.

This clone was seen only once. The chain links TRBV25-1 to TRBJ2-5, with D tentatively TRBD1 (6 bases). The CDR3 covers 15 residues. The germline CDR1 and CDR2 sequences are MGHDK and SYGVNS. Trimming removed 8 bases from V and 4 bases from J, with 20 bases in between. The CDR3: CASSPPQGPGETQYF. CDR3 nucleotides: TGTGCCAGCTCCCCTCCGCAGGGGCCGGGAGAGACCCAGTACTTC.

This rearrangement joins TRBV30 to TRBJ1-3; D not certain. Germline CDR1 and CDR2: GTSNPN and SVGIG (reference sequence). This CDR3 is built from 16 residues. Trimming removed 0 bases from V and 0 bases from J, with 12 bases in between. CDR3 nucleotide sequence: TGTGCCTGGAGTGTTGGGCAGCTTAGCTCTGGAAACACCATATATTTT. Its translation: CAWSVGQLSSGNTIYF.

The chain combines TRBV6-1 with TRBJ2-5, with TRBD2 as a possible D gene (5 bases). In germline, CDR1 is MNHNS, CDR2 SASEGT. The CDR3 length is 12 residues. V lost 9 bases and J lost 5, with 13 bases in between. DNA of the CDR3: TGTGCCAGTTCTAGCTTCCATGAGACCCAGTACTTC. Its translation: CASSSFHETQYF.

As for this clone: One junction end disagrees with the germline gene, perhaps due to a read error. The chain has TRBV18 and TRBJ1-1; D unclear. The CDR3 is 14 amino acids. Germline CDR1 is KGHSH and CDR2 is LQKENI. CDR3 amino acids: CASSLSVWAMENLF. CDR3 nucleotides: TGTGCCAGCTCGCTCTCAGTATGGGCTATGGAAAATCTCTTT.

The chain is built from TRBV21-1 and TRBJ2-2. TRBV21-1 is termed a pseudogene. The CDR3 spans 16 residues. CDR3 in amino acids: CASSRTDLLNTGELFF. The DNA for the CDR3 is TGTGCCAGCAGCAGGACCGATCTGTTGAACACCGGGGAGCTGTTTTTT.

The rearrangement joins TRBV6-4 to TRBJ2-1; tentative D call: TRBD1 (6 bases). The ends were cut back, 2 bases at V and 2 bases at J, with 7 bases in the middle. This CDR3 contains 14 residues. From germline, CDR1 is MRHNA and CDR2 SNTAGT. CDR3 sequence (DNA): TGTGCCAGCAGTGACGGACAGCCCTACAATGAGCAGTTCTTC. Residues: CASSDGQPYNEQFF.

J is TRBJ2-2 and V is TRBV6-4; D is possibly TRBD1 (5 bases). The CDR3 sequence is 14 residues long. Trimming removed 3 bases from V and 1 base from J, with 6 bases in between. Germline loops: CDR1 MRHNA, CDR2 SNTAGT. The CDR3 region is CASSEDRNTGELFF. Here the CDR3 DNA reads TGTGCCAGCAGTGAAGACAGGAACACCGGGGAGCTGTTTTTT.